This TCR beta chain is from a study of cytomegalovirus exposure and HLA in healthy donors. The PCR was carried out with 60 Vbeta primers and 13 Jbeta primers. Data came from immunoSEQ multiplex PCR; TCRdb stores just in-frame clones and leaves some out. The repertoire consists of over 65,000 clones, with 70% to 80% occurring once and the leading ten covering about an eighth. Losses at the gene ends were 7 bases for V and 4 bases for J; bases not matched to a gene: 9. This CDR3 comprises 15 residues. Germline values: CDR1 SGHTA, CDR2 FQGNSA. The chain has TRBV7-2 and TRBJ2-1; 8 bases are a match to TRBD1. This TCR was sampled from a human donor in good health. The material sequenced was PBMCs. CDR3 region: CASIPRQGIYNEQFF. The CDR3 bases are TGTGCCAGCATCCCAAGACAGGGGATATACAATGAGCAGTTCTTC.